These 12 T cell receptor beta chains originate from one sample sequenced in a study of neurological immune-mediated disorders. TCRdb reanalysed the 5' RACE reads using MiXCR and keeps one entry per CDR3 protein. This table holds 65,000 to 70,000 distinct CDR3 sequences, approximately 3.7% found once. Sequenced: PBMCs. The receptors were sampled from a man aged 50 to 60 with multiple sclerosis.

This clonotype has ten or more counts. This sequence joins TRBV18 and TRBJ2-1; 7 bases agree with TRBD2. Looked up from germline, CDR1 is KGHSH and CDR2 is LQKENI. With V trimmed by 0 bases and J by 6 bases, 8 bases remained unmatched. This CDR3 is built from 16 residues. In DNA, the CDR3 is TGTGCCAGCTCACCACCGGGGGGGACCGCGTTCAATGAGCAGTTCTTC. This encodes CASSPPGGTAFNEQFF.

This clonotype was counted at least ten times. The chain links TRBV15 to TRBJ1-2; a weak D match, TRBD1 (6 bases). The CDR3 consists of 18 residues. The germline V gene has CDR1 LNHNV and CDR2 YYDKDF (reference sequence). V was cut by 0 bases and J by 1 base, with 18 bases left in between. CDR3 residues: CATSRDRPNRAINYGYTF. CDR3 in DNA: TGTGCCACCAGCAGAGATCGCCCTAACAGGGCCATTAACTATGGCTACACCTTC.

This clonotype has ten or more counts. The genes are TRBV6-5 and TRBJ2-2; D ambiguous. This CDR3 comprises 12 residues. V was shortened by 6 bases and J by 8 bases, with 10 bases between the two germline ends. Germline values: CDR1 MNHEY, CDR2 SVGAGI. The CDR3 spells CASRPLGGELFF. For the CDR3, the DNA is TGTGCCAGCAGACCCCTAGGAGGGGAGCTGTTTTTT.

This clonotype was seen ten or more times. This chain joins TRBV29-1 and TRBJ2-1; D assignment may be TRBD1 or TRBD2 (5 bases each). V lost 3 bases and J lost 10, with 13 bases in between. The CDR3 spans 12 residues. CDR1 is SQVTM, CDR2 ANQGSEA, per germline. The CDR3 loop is CSVDRRDPEQFF. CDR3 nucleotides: TGCAGCGTTGACCGCCGGGACCCCGAGCAGTTCTTC.

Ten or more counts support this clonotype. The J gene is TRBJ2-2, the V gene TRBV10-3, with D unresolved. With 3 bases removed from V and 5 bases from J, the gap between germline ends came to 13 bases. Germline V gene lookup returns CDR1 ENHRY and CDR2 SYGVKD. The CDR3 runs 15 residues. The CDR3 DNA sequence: TGTGCCATCAGTGACGAACTCACGTGGACCGGGGAGCTGTTTTTT. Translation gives CAISDELTWTGELFF.

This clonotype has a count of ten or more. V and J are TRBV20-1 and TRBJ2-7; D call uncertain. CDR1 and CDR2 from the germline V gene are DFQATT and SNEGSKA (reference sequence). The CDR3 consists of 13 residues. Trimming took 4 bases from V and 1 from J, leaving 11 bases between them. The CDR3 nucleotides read TGCAGTGCTACCAAGCAGGCGTCCTACGAGCAGTACGTC. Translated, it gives CSATKQASYEQYV.

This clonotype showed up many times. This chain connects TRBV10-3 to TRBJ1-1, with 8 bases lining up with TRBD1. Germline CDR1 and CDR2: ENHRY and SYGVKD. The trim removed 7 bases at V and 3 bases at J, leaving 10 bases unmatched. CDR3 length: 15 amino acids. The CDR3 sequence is CAIKHRETGDTEAFF. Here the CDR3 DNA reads TGTGCCATCAAACACCGGGAGACAGGGGACACTGAAGCTTTCTTT.

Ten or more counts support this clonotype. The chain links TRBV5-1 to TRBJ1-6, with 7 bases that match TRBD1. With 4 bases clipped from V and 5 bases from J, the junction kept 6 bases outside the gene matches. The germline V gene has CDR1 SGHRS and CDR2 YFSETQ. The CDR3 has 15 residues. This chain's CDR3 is CASSGTQGNNSPLHF. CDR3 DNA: TGCGCCAGCAGCGGCACACAGGGGAATAATTCACCCCTCCACTTT.

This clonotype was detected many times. The CDR3 is CASSPGQGPNTGELFF. The DNA of the CDR3 is TGTGCCAGCAGCCCGGGACAGGGGCCTAACACCGGGGAGCTGTTTTTT. The rearrangement joins TRBV9 to TRBJ2-2, with 10 bases aligning to TRBD1. CDR1 is SGDLS and CDR2 is YYNGEE in the germline V gene. The ends lost 4 bases at V and 2 bases at J; junction bases unmatched: 5. The CDR3 length is 16 residues.

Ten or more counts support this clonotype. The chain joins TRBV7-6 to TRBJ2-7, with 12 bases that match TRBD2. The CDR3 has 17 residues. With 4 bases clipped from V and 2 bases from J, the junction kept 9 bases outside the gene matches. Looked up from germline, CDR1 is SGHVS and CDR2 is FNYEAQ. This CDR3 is CASSYPTSGGNTYEQYF. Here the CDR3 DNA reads TGTGCCAGCAGCTACCCGACTAGCGGGGGTAACACCTACGAGCAGTACTTC.

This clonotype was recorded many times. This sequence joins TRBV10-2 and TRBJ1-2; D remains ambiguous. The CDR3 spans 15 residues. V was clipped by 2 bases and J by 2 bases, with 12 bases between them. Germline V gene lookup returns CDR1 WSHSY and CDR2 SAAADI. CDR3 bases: TGCGCCAGCAGTGAGGTTGCAGGCTCGAACTATGGCTACACCTTC. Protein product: CASSEVAGSNYGYTF.

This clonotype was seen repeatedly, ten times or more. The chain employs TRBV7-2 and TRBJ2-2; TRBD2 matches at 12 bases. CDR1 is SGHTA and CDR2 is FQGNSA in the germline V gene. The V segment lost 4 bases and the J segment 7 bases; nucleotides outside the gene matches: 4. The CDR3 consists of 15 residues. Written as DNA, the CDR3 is TGTGCCAGCAGCTCTAGCGGGGGGGCCAGCGGGGAGCTGTTTTTT. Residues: CASSSSGGASGELFF.